What follows are 30 T cell receptor beta chains derived from one specimen sequenced in a study of blood T cell repertoires in COVID-19. Repertoires were generated with immunoSEQ multiplex PCR, while TCRdb's copy carries only in-frame clones and drops some. The sample shows roughly 100,000 clones, around 90% of them seen only once. The source material was peripheral blood. The receptors originated from a man over 45 in a cohort sampled during active COVID-19.

The rearrangement links TRBV5-6 to TRBJ1-1; D perhaps matches TRBD1 (5 bases). Trimming removed 0 bases at V and 5 bases at J, with 14 bases between. Germline values: CDR1 SGHDT, CDR2 YYEEEE. The CDR3 length is 15 residues. The CDR3 DNA is TGTGCCAGCAGCTTGGATCCCCAGGGAAAGACTGAAGCTTTCTTT. Translated: CASSLDPQGKTEAFF. The full variable domain, its missing parts supplied by reference TRBV5-6 and TRBJ1-1, is DAGVTQSPTHLIKTRGQQVTLRCSPKSGHDTVSWYQQALGQGPQFIFQYYEEEERQRGNFPDRFSGHQFPNYSSELNVNALLLGDSALYLCASSLDPQGKTEAFFGQGTRLTVV.

The genes are TRBV14 and TRBJ2-1; 11 positions agree with TRBD1. The J segment lost 7 bases and the V segment lost 6 bases, leaving 5 bases of the junction unmatched. In germline, CDR1 is SGHDN, CDR2 FVKESK. The CDR3 extends over 14 amino acids. CDR3 residues: CASRPGTGGNEQFF. As DNA, the CDR3 is TGTGCCAGCAGACCAGGGACAGGGGGGAATGAGCAGTTCTTC.

The chain employs TRBV6-5 and TRBJ1-4, with D tentatively TRBD1 (5 bases). Germline values: CDR1 MNHEY, CDR2 SVGAGI. The germline V and J ends were trimmed by 7 bases and 3 bases, with 12 bases remaining between them. This CDR3 contains 14 residues. The DNA for the CDR3 is TGTGCCAGCATCCAGGGTGGGGCTAATGAAAAACTGTTTTTT. This translates into CASIQGGANEKLFF.

V usage is TRBV28 and J usage is TRBJ2-1; 7 bases map to TRBD2. In germline, CDR1 is MDHEN, CDR2 SYDVKM. With 8 bases clipped from V and 4 bases from J, the junction kept 5 bases outside the gene matches. CDR3 length equals 13 residues. This CDR3 is CASGGGTYNEQFF. The CDR3 bases are TGTGCCAGCGGGGGGGGGACTTACAATGAGCAGTTCTTC.

The J gene is TRBJ2-7, the V gene TRBV6-2 or TRBV6-3; no reliable D call. In germline, CDR1 is MNHEY, CDR2 SVGEGT. This CDR3 contains 16 residues. The ends were cut back, 2 bases at V and 5 bases at J, with 19 bases in the middle. The CDR3 nucleotides read TGTGCCAGCAGTTACACACACCGCCCGGGTGTCCACGAGCAGTACTTC. Translating gives CASSYTHRPGVHEQYF.

This clone has just a few counts. The chain recombines TRBV6-5 with TRBJ1-2, with D maybe TRBD1 (6 bases). V was clipped by 2 bases and J by 4 bases, with 11 bases between them. This CDR3 spans 14 amino acids. Germline CDR1 and CDR2: MNHEY and SVGAGI. This CDR3 is CASSYRQGSYGYTF. The DNA for the CDR3 is TGTGCCAGCAGTTACCGCCAGGGGTCCTATGGCTACACCTTC.

The rearrangement joins TRBV7-9 to TRBJ1-5; D may be TRBD1 (6 bases). Trimming removed 5 bases from V and 1 base from J, with 12 bases in between. The V gene's germline CDR1 is SEHNR and CDR2 FQNEAQ (reference sequence). The CDR3 consists of 15 residues. CDR3 nucleotides: TGTGCCAGCAGCACAGGACAGCTAAGCAATCAGCCCCAGCATTTT. Its translation is CASSTGQLSNQPQHF.

This chain links TRBV5-6 with TRBJ1-5, with unresolved D. Trimming left V 3 bases short and J 11 bases short, with 21 bases between. CDR1 is SGHDT and CDR2 is YYEEEE in the germline V gene. This CDR3 spans 15 amino acids. The CDR3 DNA reads as TGTGCCAGCAGCTCCCAGACCGTTCCGGCGGTGGCCCAGCATTTT. Protein sequence: CASSSQTVPAVAQHF. Filled out from reference TRBV5-6 and TRBJ1-5, the complete variable domain reads DAGVTQSPTHLIKTRGQQVTLRCSPKSGHDTVSWYQQALGQGPQFIFQYYEEEERQRGNFPDRFSGHQFPNYSSELNVNALLLGDSALYLCASSSQTVPAVAQHFGDGTRLSIL.

The table lists this clone with a few counts. The chain has TRBV4-1 and TRBJ1-5; TRBD1 is a possible D gene (5 bases). Germline lookup yields CDR1 MGHRA and CDR2 YSYEKL. Trimming cost V 0 bases and J 3 bases, with 12 bases left between them. This CDR3 is built from 16 residues. The CDR3 DNA reads as TGCGCCAGCAGCCAAGATGGCGGGGGGATCAATCAGCCCCAGCATTTT. Translation: CASSQDGGGINQPQHF.

This clone was found once. This sequence joins TRBV9 and TRBJ2-7; 9 bases align to TRBD1. J lost 5 bases, V lost 0 bases, and 6 bases had no gene match. There are 15 residues in the CDR3. CDR1 and CDR2 (germline): SGDLS, YYNGEE. CDR3 DNA sequence: TGTGCCAGCAGCGTAGTGGACAGGGGAAGCGACGAGCAGTACGTC. Its translation: CASSVVDRGSDEQYV.

The rearrangement uses TRBV11-3 and TRBJ2-1; 7 nucleotides agree with TRBD2. Germline V gene sequence: CDR1 SGHNT, CDR2 YENEEA. With V trimmed by 3 bases and J by 5 bases, 7 bases remained unmatched. The CDR3 sequence is 15 residues long. In DNA form, the CDR3 reads TGTGCCAGCAGCTTTATGTGGGGAGGGGACAATGAGCAGTTCTTC. This encodes CASSFMWGGDNEQFF.

The sample holds a few counts of this clone. This sequence joins TRBV4-2 and TRBJ1-2; D gene unclear. Per germline, CDR1 LGHNA and CDR2 YNFKEQ. The CDR3 loop spans 14 amino acids. The germline V and J ends were trimmed by 5 bases and 2 bases, with 12 bases remaining between them. As DNA, the CDR3 is TGTGCCAGCAGCACCTTGGGAGGGAACTATGGCTACACCTTC. As protein: CASSTLGGNYGYTF.

The chain joins TRBV4-1 to TRBJ1-1; D remains ambiguous. Trimming shortened V by 1 base and J by 7 bases, and 4 bases separated the two germline ends. The CDR3 is made up of 11 amino acids. Germline V gene data show CDR1 as MGHRA and CDR2 as YSYEKL. The CDR3 sequence is CASSQGVEAFF. The CDR3 DNA reads as TGCGCCAGCAGCCAAGGAGTTGAAGCTTTCTTT.

The chain links TRBV6-5 to TRBJ2-7; D is possibly TRBD2 (6 bases). The V gene lost 6 bases and the J gene lost 6 bases, with 12 bases spanning the gap. CDR3 length: 12 residues. Per the germline V gene, CDR1 is MNHEY and CDR2 is SVGAGI. CDR3 loop: CASRTSSLEQYF. The CDR3 nucleotides read TGTGCCAGCAGAACTAGCAGCCTCGAGCAGTACTTC.

This chain links TRBV24-1 with TRBJ2-2, with 7 positions matching TRBD1. The CDR3 contains 12 residues. The V and J ends lost 9 bases and 5 bases, in that order; junction bases with no gene match: 2. Per germline, CDR1 KGHDR and CDR2 SFDVKD. CDR3 bases: TGTGCCACCGGGACAGTGACCGGGGAGCTGTTTTTT. This codes for CATGTVTGELFF.

This clone was seen once. A read error may account for a junction end that differs from germline. The V gene is TRBV7-7, the J gene TRBJ2-5; TRBD2 matches 7 bases. The germline gives CDR1 SSHAT, CDR2 FNYEAQ (reference sequence). This CDR3 spans 16 amino acids. CDR3 protein: CASSPNPAGYQETQYF. Written as DNA, the CDR3 is TGTGCTAGCAGCCCCAATCCAGCGGGGTATCAAGAGACCCAGTACTTC.

The chain uses TRBV12-3 or TRBV12-4 and TRBJ1-5; the D is unclear. The CDR3 runs to 12 residues. With 5 bases removed from V and 6 bases from J, the gap between germline ends came to 8 bases. In DNA form, the CDR3 reads TGTGCCAGCAGTGAAGGGAGTCAGCCCCAGCATTTT. This encodes CASSEGSQPQHF.

V is TRBV20-1 and J is TRBJ1-1; 10 nucleotides align to TRBD1. The CDR3 runs to 15 residues. The V segment lost 4 bases and the J segment 4 bases; nucleotides outside the gene matches: 9. Germline V gene sequence: CDR1 DFQATT, CDR2 SNEGSKA (reference sequence). This CDR3 reads CSATDRGRGFTEAFF. The CDR3 nucleotides read TGCAGTGCTACTGACAGGGGGCGCGGGTTCACTGAAGCTTTCTTT.

The rearrangement uses TRBV11-3 and TRBJ1-6, with D unclear. V was pared by 0 bases and J by 7 bases, with 10 bases between. The length of the CDR3 is 15 residues. CDR1 SGHNT and CDR2 YENEEA come from the germline V gene. The CDR3 here is CASSLDPTDNSPLHF. The CDR3 coding sequence is TGTGCCAGCAGCTTAGATCCGACTGACAATTCACCCCTCCACTTT.

The count of this clone is one. The chain uses TRBV30 and TRBJ2-4, with D tentatively TRBD1 (6 bases). The CDR3 covers 16 residues. CDR1 is GTSNPN, CDR2 SVGIG, per germline (reference sequence). V was cut by 3 bases and J by 3 bases, with 18 bases left in between. DNA for the CDR3: TGTGCCTGGAGAATGCAGGGGAAAAATGGCAAAAACATTCAGTACTTC. This sequence encodes CAWRMQGKNGKNIQYF.

This clone was recorded once. V and J are TRBV4-1 and TRBJ2-7; TRBD2 agrees at 10 bases. The CDR3 is 15 residues long. The V gene end was trimmed by 0 bases and the J gene end by 7 bases; junction bases not matched to a gene: 6. The germline gives CDR1 MGHRA, CDR2 YSYEKL. The CDR3 region has the DNA TGCGCCAGCAGCCAAGAAGCTAGCGGGGGTCGGGAGCAGTACGTC. It codes for CASSQEASGGREQYV.

This clone appeared a single time. V and J are TRBV16 and TRBJ1-3; D is unclear. V was shortened by 4 bases and J by 0 bases, with 10 bases between the two germline ends. The CDR3 has 15 residues. Germline lookup yields CDR1 KGHSY and CDR2 FQNENV. CDR3: CASSPPRSSGNTIYF. CDR3 sequence (DNA): TGTGCCAGCAGCCCCCCACGGTCCTCTGGAAACACCATATATTTT.

This clone was detected only a few times. This chain connects TRBV4-1 to TRBJ1-5, with 7 positions matching TRBD1. This CDR3 is built from 14 residues. Germline V gene lookup returns CDR1 MGHRA and CDR2 YSYEKL. V shed 4 bases and J 6 bases; nucleotides not matched to a gene: 6. This chain's CDR3 is CASSPRQGGQPQHF. The DNA for the CDR3 is TGCGCCAGCAGCCCAAGACAGGGTGGTCAGCCCCAGCATTTT.

The chain links TRBV9 to TRBJ1-6; TRBD1 might be the D (6 bases). The CDR3 totals 15 residues. Trimming took off 0 bases at V and 9 bases at J, with 13 bases between the two ends. Germline CDR1 and CDR2: SGDLS and YYNGEE. CDR3 coding DNA: TGTGCCAGCAGCGTAGGGGGGCCCGTGGCTTCACCCCTCCACTTT. This translates into CASSVGGPVASPLHF.

The CDR3 DNA follows: TGTGCCAGCAGTTTACCCGGGACAGGGGTGGAGACCCAGTACTTC. As protein: CASSLPGTGVETQYF. This chain uses TRBV28 with TRBJ2-5; 10 bases line up with TRBD1. The junction had 5 bases not matched to a gene; V was cut back by 2 bases and J by 5 bases. The CDR3 extends over 15 amino acids. Germline V lookup: CDR1 MDHEN, CDR2 SYDVKM.

This sequence joins TRBV5-4 and TRBJ2-3, with TRBD1 as a possible D gene (5 bases). Germline assignment: CDR1 SGHNT and CDR2 YYREEE (reference sequence). The CDR3 totals 14 residues. V was trimmed by 3 bases and J by 1 base, leaving 9 bases between them. In DNA form, the CDR3 reads TGTGCCAGCAGCTCAGGACAACGCACAGATACGCAGTATTTT. This sequence encodes CASSSGQRTDTQYF.

V gene TRBV6-4 combines with J gene TRBJ1-6, with 7 bases aligning to TRBD1. This CDR3 has 15 residues. Germline CDR1 is MRHNA and CDR2 is SNTAGT. V shed 5 bases, J shed 9 bases, and the junction held 10 bases outside the gene matches. CDR3 nucleotide sequence: TGTGCCAGCAGTCCGACAGGGATGAACCTTTCACCCCTCCACTTT. Encoded protein: CASSPTGMNLSPLHF.

This clone has only one observation. This rearrangement joins TRBV7-8 to TRBJ2-3; D is undetermined. Trimming took off 1 base at V and 5 bases at J, with 7 bases between the two ends. CDR3 length equals 13 residues. CDR1 is SGHVS and CDR2 is FQNEAQ in the germline V gene. CDR3 loop: CASSLGAQDTQYF. The CDR3 coding sequence is TGTGCCAGCAGCTTAGGCGCCCAAGATACGCAGTATTTT.

The chain has TRBV19 and TRBJ1-1, with 8 bases lining up with TRBD1. There are 13 residues in the CDR3. Trimming took 6 bases from V and 3 from J; bases not matched to a gene: 3. The germline gives CDR1 LNHDA, CDR2 SQIVND (reference sequence). CDR3: CASSMDRDTEAFF. The CDR3 DNA reads as TGTGCCAGTAGCATGGACAGGGACACTGAAGCTTTCTTT.

The gene calls are TRBV7-9 and TRBJ2-3; the match to TRBD2 covers 14 bases. The CDR3 totals 13 residues. V shed 1 base, J shed 15 bases, and the junction held 3 bases outside the gene matches. Per germline, CDR1 SEHNR and CDR2 FQNEAQ (reference sequence). The CDR3 spells CASSLEGLAGAYF. CDR3 DNA sequence: TGTGCCAGCAGCTTAGAGGGACTAGCGGGGGCCTATTTT.